This TCR beta chain appears in the sequencing data of a study of OX40 agonist ivuxolimab in advanced cancers. Overall study context: Patients took ivuxolimab, an agonistic anti-OX40 (CD134) antibody. Findings and caveats of the study: Among the lowest levels of clonal expansion were found in partial responders at 0.1-3.0 mg/kg.

This clone has just one count. Its specificity is not known. Assay: immunoSEQ multiplex PCR; the TCRdb copy retains only in-frame clones and omits some. The table records under 85,000 clones, approximately 93% of them present only once. Per the germline V gene, CDR1 is SGHDT and CDR2 is YYEEEE. CDR3 length: 16 residues. V lost 3 bases and J lost 4; bases outside the gene matches: 5. The source is an adult with an advanced solid tumor such as melanoma, head and neck, liver or kidney cancer. The chain employs TRBV5-6 and TRBJ2-1, with 12 bases identical to TRBD2. This specimen was CD4+ or CD8+ T cells sorted from blood, taken in a trial of the OX40 agonist ivuxolimab. CDR3 protein: CASSYGLAGMYNEQFF. DNA for the CDR3: TGTGCCAGCAGCTACGGACTAGCGGGAATGTACAATGAGCAGTTCTTC.